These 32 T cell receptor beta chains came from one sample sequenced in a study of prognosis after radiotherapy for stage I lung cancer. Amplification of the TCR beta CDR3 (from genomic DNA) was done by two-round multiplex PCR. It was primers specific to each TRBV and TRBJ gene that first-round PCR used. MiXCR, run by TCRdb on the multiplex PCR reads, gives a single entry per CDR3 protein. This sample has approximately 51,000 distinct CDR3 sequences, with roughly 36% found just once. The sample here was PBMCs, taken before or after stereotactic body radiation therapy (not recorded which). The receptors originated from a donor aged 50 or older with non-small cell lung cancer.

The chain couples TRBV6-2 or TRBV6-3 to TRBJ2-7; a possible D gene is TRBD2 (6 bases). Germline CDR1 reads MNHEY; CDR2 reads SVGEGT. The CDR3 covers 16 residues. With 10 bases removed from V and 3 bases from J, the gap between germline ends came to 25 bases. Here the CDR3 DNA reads TGTGCCACTCAAGGGTTTAAAACTAGCTTGAGCTACGAGCAGTACTTC. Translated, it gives CATQGFKTSLSYEQYF.

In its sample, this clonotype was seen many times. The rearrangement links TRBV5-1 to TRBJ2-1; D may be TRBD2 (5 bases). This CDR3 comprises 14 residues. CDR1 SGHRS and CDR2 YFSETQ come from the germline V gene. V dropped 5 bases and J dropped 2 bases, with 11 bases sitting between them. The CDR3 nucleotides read TGCGCCAGCAGGGGTACCGGGGCCTACAATGAGCAGTTCTTC. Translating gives CASRGTGAYNEQFF. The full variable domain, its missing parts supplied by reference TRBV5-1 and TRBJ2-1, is KAGVTQTPRYLIKTRGQQVTLSCSPISGHRSVSWYQQTPGQGLQFLFEYFSETQRNKGNFPGRFSGRQFSNSRSEMNVSTLELGDSALYLCASRGTGAYNEQFFGPGTRLTVL.

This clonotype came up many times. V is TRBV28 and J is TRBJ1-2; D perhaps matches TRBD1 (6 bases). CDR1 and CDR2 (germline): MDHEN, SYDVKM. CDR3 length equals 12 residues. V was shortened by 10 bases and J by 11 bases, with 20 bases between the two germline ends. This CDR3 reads CATAGTTGGYTF. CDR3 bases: TGTGCCACAGCCGGGACAACCGGTGGTTACACCTTC.

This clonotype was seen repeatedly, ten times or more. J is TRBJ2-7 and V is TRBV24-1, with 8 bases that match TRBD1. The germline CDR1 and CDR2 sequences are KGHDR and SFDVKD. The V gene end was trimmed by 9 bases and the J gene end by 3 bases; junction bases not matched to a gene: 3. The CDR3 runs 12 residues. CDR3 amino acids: CATEDRGYEQYF. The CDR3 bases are TGTGCCACCGAAGACAGGGGCTACGAGCAGTACTTC.

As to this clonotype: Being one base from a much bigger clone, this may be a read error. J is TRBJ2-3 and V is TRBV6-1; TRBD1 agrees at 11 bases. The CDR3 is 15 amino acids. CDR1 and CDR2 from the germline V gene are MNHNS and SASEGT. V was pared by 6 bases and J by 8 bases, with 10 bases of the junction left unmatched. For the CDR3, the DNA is TGTGCCAGCAGACCCGGGACAGGGGGATTAGGTACGCAGTATTTT. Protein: CASRPGTGGLGTQYF.

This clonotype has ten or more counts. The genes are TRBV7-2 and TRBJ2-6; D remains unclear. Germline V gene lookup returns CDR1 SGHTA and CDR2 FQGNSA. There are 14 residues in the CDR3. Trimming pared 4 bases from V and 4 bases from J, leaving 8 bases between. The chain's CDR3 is CASSYGPGANVLTF. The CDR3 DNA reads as TGTGCCAGCAGCTACGGACCGGGGGCCAACGTCCTGACTTTC.

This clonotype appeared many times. For the CDR3, the DNA is TGTGCCACCAATCCGACAGGGGGCAAGGGGAATGAAAAACTGTTTTTT. This codes for CATNPTGGKGNEKLFF. The rearrangement links TRBV15 to TRBJ1-4, with TRBD1 matching over 10 bases. The CDR3 totals 16 residues. With 7 bases clipped from V and 5 bases from J, the junction kept 10 bases outside the gene matches. Germline CDR1 is LNHNV and CDR2 is YYDKDF (reference sequence).

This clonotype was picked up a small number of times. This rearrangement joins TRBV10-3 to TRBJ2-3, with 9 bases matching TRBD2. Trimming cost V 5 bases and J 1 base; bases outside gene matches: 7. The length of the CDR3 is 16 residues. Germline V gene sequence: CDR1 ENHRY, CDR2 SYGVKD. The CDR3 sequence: CAISLDSGRGTDTQYF. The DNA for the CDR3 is TGTGCCATCAGTTTAGATAGCGGGAGAGGCACAGATACGCAGTATTTT.

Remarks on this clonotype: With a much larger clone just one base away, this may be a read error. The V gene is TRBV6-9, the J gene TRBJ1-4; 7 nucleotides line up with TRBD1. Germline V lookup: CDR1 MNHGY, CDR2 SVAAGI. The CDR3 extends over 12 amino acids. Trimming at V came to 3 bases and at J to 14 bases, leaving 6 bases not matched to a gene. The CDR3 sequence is CASSYKGQRLFF. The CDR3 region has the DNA TGTGCCAGCAGTTACAAGGGACAGCGGCTGTTTTTT.

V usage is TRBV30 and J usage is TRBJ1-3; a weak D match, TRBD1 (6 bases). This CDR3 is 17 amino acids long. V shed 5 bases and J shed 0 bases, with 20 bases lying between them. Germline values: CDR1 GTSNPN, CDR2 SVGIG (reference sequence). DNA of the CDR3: TGTGCCTGGGGGGGTCACAGGGACACTACCTCTGGAAACACCATATATTTT. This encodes CAWGGHRDTTSGNTIYF.

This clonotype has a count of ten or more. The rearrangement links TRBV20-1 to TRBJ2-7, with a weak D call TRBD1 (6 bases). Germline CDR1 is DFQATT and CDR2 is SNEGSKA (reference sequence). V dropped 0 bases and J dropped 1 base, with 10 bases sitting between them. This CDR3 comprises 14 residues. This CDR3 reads CSARDPTGSYEQYF. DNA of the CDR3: TGCAGTGCTAGAGATCCAACAGGGTCCTACGAGCAGTACTTC.

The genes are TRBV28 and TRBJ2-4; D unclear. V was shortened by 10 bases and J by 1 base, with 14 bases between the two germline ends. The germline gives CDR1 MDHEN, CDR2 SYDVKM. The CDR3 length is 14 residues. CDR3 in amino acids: CAIRIGSAKNIQYF. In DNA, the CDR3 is TGTGCCATCAGGATCGGTTCGGCCAAAAACATTCAGTACTTC.

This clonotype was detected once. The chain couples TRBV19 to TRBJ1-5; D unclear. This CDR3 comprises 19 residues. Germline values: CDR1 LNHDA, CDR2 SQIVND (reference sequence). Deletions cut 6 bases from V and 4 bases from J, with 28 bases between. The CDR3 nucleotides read TGTGCCAGTAGCAAGTCCCCATACCCCACAAGGGCTGAGAATCAGCCCCAGCATTTT. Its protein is CASSKSPYPTRAENQPQHF.

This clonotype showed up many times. CDR3 coding DNA: TGTGCCAGCAGCCTGGGGCGGGGGCAGCGTGATACGCAGTATTTT. Its translation: CASSLGRGQRDTQYF. The chain joins TRBV11-2 to TRBJ2-3, with a possible D match to TRBD2 (7 bases). Germline CDR1 and CDR2: SGHAT and FQNNGV. The CDR3 runs to 15 residues. With 5 bases removed from V and 6 bases from J, the gap between germline ends came to 18 bases.

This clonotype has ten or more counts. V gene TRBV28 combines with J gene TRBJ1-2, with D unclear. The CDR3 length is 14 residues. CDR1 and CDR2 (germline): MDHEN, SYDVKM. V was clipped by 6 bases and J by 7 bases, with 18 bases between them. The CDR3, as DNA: TGTGCCAGCAGCCTCTCCGAGCAAGGTCCTGGCTACACCTTC. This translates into CASSLSEQGPGYTF.

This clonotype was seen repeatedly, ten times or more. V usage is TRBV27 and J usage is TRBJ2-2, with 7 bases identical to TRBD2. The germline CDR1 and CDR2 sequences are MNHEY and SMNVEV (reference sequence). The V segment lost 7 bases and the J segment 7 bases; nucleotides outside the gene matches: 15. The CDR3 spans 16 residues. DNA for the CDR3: TGTGCCAGCACTCCCCAGAGGGGAGGGCGGAGCGGGGAGCTGTTTTTT. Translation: CASTPQRGGRSGELFF.

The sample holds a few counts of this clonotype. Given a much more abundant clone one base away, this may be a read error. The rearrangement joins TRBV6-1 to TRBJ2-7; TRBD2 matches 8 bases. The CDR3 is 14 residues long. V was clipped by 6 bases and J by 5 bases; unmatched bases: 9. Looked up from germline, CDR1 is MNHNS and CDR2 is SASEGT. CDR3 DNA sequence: TGTGCCAGCAGCGGGAGGGCAGGGAACAACGAGCAGTACTTC. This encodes CASSGRAGNNEQYF.

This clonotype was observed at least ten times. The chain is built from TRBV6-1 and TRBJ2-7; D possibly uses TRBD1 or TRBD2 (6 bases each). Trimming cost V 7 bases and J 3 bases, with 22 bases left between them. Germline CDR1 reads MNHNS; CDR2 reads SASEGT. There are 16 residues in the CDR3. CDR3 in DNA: TGTGCCAGCACCCTCGGGGGCGAAGGCCGCATCTACGAGCAGTACTTC. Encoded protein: CASTLGGEGRIYEQYF.

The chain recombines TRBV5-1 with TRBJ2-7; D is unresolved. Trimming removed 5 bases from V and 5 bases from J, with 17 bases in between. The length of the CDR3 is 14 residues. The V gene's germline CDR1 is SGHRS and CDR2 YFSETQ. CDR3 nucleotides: TGCGCCAGCAGGCAAACCTTAACTGTGCACGAGCAGTACTTC. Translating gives CASRQTLTVHEQYF. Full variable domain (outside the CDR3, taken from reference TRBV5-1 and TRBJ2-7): KAGVTQTPRYLIKTRGQQVTLSCSPISGHRSVSWYQQTPGQGLQFLFEYFSETQRNKGNFPGRFSGRQFSNSRSEMNVSTLELGDSALYLCASRQTLTVHEQYFGPGTRLTVT.

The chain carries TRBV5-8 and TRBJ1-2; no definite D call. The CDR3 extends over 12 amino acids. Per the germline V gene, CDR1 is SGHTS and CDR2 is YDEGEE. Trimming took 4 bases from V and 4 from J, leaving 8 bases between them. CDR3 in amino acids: CASSIATYGYTF. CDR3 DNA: TGTGCCAGCAGCATTGCCACCTATGGCTACACCTTC.

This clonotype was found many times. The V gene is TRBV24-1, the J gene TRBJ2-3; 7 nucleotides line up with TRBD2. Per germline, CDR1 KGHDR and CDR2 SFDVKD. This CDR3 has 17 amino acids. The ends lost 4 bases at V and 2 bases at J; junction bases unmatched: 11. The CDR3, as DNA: TGTGCCACCAGTGACAGGACTAGTCGGGGGTCCACAGATACGCAGTATTTT. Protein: CATSDRTSRGSTDTQYF.

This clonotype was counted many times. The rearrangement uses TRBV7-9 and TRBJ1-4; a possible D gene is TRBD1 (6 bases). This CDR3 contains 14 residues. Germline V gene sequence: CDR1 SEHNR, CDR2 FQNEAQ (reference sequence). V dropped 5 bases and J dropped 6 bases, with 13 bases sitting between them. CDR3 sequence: CASSVGNRDEKLFF. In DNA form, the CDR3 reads TGTGCCAGCAGCGTAGGGAACAGGGATGAAAAACTGTTTTTT.

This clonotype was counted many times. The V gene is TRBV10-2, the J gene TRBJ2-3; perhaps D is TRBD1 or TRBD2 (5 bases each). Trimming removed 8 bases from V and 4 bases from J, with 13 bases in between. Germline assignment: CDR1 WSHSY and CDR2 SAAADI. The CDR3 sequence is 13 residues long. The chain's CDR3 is CASGDARADTQYF. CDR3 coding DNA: TGCGCCAGCGGGGACGCGCGAGCAGATACGCAGTATTTT.

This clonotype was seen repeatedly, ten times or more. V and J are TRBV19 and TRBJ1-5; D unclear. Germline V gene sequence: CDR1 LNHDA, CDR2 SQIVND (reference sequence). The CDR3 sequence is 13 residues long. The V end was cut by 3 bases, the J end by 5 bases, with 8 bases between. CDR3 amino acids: CASSMRTDQPQHF. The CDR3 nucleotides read TGTGCCAGTAGTATGCGGACGGATCAGCCCCAGCATTTT.

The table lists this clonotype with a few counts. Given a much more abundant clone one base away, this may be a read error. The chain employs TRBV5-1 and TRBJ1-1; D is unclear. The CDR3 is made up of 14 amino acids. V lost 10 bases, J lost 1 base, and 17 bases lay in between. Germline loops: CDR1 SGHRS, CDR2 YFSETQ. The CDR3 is CAGTSGVANTEAFF. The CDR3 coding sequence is TGCGCCGGCACATCCGGAGTTGCGAACACTGAAGCTTTCTTT.

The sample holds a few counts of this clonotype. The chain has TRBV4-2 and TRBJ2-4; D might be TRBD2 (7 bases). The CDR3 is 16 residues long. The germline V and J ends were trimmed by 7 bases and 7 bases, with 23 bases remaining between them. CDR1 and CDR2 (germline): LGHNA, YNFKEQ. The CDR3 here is CASNKGGDRAGNIQYF. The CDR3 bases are TGTGCCAGCAACAAAGGGGGGGATAGAGCGGGTAACATTCAGTACTTC.

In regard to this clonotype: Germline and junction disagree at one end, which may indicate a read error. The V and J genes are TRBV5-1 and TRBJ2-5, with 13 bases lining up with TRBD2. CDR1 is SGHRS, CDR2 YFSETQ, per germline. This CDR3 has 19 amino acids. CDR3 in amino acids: CASRLSKTSGRNFRETKYF. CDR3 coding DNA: TGCGCCAGCAGATTGTCCAAGACTAGCGGGAGGAACTTCAGGGAGACCAAGTACTTC.

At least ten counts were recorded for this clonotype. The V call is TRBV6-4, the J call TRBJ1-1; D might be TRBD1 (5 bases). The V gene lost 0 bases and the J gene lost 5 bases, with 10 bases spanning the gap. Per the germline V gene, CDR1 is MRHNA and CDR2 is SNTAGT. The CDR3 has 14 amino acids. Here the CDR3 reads CASSDSSRATEAFF. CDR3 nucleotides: TGTGCCAGCAGTGACTCGAGCAGGGCAACTGAAGCTTTCTTT.

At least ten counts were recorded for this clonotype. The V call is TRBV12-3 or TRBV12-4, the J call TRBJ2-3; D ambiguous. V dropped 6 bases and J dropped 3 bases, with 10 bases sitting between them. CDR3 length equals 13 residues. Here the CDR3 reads CASSEITTDTQYF. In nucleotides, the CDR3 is TGTGCCAGCAGCGAGATTACTACAGATACGCAGTATTTT.

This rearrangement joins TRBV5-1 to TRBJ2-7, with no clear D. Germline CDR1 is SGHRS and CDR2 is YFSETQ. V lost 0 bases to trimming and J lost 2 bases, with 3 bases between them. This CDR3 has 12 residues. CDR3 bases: TGCGCCAGCAGCTTGGAAGCCTACGAGCAGTACTTC. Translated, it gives CASSLEAYEQYF.

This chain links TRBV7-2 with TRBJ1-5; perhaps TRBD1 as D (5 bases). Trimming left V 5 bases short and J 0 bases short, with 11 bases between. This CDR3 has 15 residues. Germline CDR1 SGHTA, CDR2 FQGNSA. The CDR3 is CASSTSDSSNQPQHF. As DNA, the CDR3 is TGTGCCAGCAGCACTAGTGACAGTAGCAATCAGCCCCAGCATTTT.

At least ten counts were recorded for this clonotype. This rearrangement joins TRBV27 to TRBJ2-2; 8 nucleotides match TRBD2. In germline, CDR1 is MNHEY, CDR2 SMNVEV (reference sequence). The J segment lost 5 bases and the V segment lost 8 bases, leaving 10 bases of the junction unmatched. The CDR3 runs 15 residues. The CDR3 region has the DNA TGTGCCAGCGGCAGACGGGAGGGCCTTACCGGGGAGCTGTTTTTT. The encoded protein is CASGRREGLTGELFF.